This TCR beta chain was retrieved from a study of blood T cell repertoires in COVID-19. TCRdb's copy holds only in-frame clones and misses some; the assay was immunoSEQ multiplex PCR. The sample has about 120,000 clones, about 79% seen once. This clone came up a few times. The sequence came from a woman of 80 years or more with active or convalescent COVID-19. Sequencing was carried out using peripheral blood.

CDR3 loop: CASSSGQHNEQFF. The DNA of the CDR3 is TGTGCCAGCAGCTCGGGACAGCACAATGAGCAGTTCTTC. The chain combines TRBV11-2 with TRBJ2-1; 7 bases match TRBD1. Germline lookup yields CDR1 SGHAT and CDR2 FQNNGV. The ends lost 4 bases at V and 5 bases at J; junction bases unmatched: 2. The CDR3 length is 13 residues.